The TCR beta chain under discussion was sequenced for a study of T-cell reconstitution after alpha-beta-depleted transplantation in children. V lost 4 bases to trimming and J lost 1 base, with 15 bases between them. In germline, CDR1 is MGHDK, CDR2 SYGVNS. There are 16 residues in the CDR3. A TCRbeta library incorporating unique molecular identifiers was prepared. TCRdb analysed the PCR reads with MiXCR anew, one entry per CDR3 protein. Among 600,000 to 700,000 distinct CDR3 sequences listed, about an eighth were seen once. This clonotype showed up just a few times. The chain uses TRBV25-1 and TRBJ2-3; D is possibly TRBD1 or TRBD2 (7 bases each). This clonotype was sampled from a girl aged 2 to 9 with congenital amegakaryocytic thrombocytopenia, due to receive a stem cell transplant. The material sequenced was PBMCs, taken before TCRalphabeta/CD19-depleted stem cell transplant. The chain's CDR3 is CASSVFRGGRTDTQYF. The DNA of the CDR3 is TGTGCCAGCAGTGTTTTCAGGGGGGGACGCACAGATACGCAGTATTTT.